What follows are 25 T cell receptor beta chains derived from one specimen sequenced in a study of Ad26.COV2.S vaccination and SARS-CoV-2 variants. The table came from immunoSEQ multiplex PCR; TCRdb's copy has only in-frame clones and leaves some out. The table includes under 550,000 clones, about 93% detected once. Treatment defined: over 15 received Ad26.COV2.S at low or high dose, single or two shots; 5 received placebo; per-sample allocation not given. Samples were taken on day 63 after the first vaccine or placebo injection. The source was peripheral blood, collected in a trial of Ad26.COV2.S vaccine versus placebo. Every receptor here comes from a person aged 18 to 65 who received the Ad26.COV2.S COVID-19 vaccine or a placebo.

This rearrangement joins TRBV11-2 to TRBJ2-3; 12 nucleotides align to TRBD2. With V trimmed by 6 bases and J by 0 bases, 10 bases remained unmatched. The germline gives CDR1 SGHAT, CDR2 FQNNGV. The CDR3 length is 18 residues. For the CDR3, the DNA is TGTGCCAGCAGTTCTCGGACTAGCGGGGCCTCTAGCACAGATACGCAGTATTTT. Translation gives CASSSRTSGASSTDTQYF.

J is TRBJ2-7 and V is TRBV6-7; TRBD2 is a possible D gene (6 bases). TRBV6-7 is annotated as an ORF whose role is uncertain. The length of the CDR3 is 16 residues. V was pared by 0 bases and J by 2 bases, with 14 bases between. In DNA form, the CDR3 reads TGTGCCAGCAGTTACTCGAGGCGGGGAGGTACCTACGAGCAGTACTTC. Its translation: CASSYSRRGGTYEQYF.

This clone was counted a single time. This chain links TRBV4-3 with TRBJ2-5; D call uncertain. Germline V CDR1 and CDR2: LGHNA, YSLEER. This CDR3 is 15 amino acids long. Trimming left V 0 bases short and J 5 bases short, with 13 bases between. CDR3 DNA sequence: TGCGCCAGCAGCCAAGATCGAGGTCCGCGGGAGACCCAGTACTTC. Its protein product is CASSQDRGPRETQYF.

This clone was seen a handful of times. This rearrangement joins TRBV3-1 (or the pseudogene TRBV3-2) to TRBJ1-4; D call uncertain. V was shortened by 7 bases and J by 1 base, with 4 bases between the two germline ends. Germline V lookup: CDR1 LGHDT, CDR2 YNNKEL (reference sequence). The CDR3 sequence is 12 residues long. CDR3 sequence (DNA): TGTGCCAGCACTGAAACTAATGAAAAACTGTTTTTT. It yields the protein CASTETNEKLFF.

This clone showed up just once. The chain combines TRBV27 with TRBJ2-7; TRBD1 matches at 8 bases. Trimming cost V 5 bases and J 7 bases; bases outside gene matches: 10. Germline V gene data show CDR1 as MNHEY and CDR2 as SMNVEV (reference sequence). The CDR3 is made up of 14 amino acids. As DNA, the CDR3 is TGTGCCAGCAGTCCCGGGACAGGCTCCCGGGAGCAGTACTTC. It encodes CASSPGTGSREQYF.

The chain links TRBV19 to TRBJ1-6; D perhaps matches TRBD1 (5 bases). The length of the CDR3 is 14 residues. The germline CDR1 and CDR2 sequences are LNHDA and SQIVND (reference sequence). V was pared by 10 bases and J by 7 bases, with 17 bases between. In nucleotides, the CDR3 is TGTGCCACCACCCCGGGACGCCTAAATTCACCCCTCCACTTT. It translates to CATTPGRLNSPLHF.

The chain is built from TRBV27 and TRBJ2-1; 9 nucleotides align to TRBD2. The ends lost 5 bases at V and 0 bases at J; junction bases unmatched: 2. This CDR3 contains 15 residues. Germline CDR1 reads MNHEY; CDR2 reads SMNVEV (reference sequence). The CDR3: CASSISGSSYNEQFF. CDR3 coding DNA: TGTGCCAGCAGTATTAGCGGGAGCTCCTACAATGAGCAGTTCTTC.

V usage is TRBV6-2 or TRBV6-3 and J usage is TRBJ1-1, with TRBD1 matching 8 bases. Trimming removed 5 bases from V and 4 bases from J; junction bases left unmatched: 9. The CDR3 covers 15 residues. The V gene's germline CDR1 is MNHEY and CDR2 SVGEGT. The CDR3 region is CASSAGRGLPTEAFF. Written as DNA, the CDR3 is TGTGCCAGCAGTGCCGGCAGGGGGCTTCCCACTGAAGCTTTCTTT.

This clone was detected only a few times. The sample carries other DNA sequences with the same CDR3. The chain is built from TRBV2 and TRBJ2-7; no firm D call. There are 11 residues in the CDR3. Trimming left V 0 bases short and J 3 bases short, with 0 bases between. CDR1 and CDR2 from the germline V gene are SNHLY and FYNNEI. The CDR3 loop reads CASSEAYEQYF. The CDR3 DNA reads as TGTGCCAGCAGTGAAGCCTACGAGCAGTACTTC.

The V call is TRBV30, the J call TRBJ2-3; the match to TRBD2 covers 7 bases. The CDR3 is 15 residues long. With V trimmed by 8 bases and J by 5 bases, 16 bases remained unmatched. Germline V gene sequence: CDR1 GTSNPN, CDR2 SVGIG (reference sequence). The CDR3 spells CAGRVLAGARDTQYF. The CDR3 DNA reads TGTGCCGGAAGGGTCTTGGCGGGAGCTCGAGATACGCAGTATTTT.

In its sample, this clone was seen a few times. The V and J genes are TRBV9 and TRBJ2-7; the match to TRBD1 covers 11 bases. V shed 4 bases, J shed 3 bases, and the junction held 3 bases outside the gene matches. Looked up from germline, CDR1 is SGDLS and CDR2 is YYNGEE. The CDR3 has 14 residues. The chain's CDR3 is CASSPGQGDYEQYF. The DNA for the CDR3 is TGTGCCAGCAGCCCGGGACAGGGGGACTACGAGCAGTACTTC.

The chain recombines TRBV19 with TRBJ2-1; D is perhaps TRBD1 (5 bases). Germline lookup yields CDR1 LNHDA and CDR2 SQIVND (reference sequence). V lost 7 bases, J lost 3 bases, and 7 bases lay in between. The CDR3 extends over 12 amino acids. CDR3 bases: TGTGCCAGTATAGACAGCTACAATGAGCAGTTCTTC. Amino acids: CASIDSYNEQFF.

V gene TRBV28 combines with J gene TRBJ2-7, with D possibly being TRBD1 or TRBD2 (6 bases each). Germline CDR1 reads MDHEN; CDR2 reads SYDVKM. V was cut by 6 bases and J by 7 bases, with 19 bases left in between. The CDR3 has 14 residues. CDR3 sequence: CASSKVRGPIEQYF. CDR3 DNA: TGTGCCAGCAGCAAAGTTCGGGGGCCGATTGAGCAGTACTTC.

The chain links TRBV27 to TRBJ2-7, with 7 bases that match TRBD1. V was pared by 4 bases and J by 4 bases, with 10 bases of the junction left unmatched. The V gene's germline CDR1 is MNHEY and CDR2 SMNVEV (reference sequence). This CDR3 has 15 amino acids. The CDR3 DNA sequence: TGTGCCAGCAGTTCCAACAGGGGTGGATGGTACGAGCAGTACTTC. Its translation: CASSSNRGGWYEQYF.

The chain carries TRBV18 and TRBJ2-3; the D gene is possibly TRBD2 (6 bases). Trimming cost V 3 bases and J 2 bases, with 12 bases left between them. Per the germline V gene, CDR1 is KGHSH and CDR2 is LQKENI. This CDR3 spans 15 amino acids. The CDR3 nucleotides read TGTGCCAGCTCACCGCTATCGGGAGACACAGATACGCAGTATTTT. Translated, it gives CASSPLSGDTDTQYF. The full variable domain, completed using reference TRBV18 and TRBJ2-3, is NAGVMQNPRHLVRRRGQEARLRCSPMKGHSHVYWYRQLPEEGLKFMVYLQKENIIDESGMPKERFSAEFPKEGPSILRIQQVVRGDSAAYFCASSPLSGDTDTQYFGPGTRLTVL.

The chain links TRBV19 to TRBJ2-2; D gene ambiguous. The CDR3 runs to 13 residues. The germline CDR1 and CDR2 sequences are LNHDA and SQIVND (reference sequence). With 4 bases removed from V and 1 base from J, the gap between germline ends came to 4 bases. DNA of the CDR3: TGTGCCAGTAGTAGCAGGAACACCGGGGAGCTGTTTTTT. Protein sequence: CASSSRNTGELFF.

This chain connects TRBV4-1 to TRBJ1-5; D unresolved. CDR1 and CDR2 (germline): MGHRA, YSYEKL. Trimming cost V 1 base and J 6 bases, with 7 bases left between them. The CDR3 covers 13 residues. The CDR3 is CASSQGDGQPQHF. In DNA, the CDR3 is TGCGCCAGCAGCCAAGGGGATGGTCAGCCCCAGCATTTT.

In DNA form, the CDR3 reads TGTGCCAGCAGCCTGACTAGCGGGACAGGCCAAGAGACCCAGTACTTC. This codes for CASSLTSGTGQETQYF. The V call is TRBV7-8, the J call TRBJ2-5; 11 nucleotides align to TRBD2. The length of the CDR3 is 16 residues. Germline CDR1 SGHVS, CDR2 FQNEAQ. Unmatched junction bases numbered 6, after V lost 5 bases and J lost 1 base.

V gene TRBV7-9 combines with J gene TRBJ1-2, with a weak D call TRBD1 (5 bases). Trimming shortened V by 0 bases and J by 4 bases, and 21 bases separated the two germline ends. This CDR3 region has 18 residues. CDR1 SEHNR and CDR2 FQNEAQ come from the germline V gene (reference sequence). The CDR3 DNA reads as TGTGCCAGCAGCTTAGCCAAATGGGGACGGGAGCACCTCTATGGCTACACCTTC. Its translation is CASSLAKWGREHLYGYTF.

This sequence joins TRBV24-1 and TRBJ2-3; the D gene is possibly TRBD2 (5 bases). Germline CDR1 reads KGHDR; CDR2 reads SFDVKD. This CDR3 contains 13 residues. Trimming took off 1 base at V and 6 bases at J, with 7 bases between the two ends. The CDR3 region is CATSDLVADTQYF. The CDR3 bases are TGTGCCACCAGTGATTTAGTAGCGGATACGCAGTATTTT.

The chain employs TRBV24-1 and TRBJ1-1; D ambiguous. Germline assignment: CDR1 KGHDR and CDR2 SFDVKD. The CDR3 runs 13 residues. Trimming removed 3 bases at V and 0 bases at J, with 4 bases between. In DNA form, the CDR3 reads TGTGCCACCAGTGATGAGATGAACACTGAAGCTTTCTTT. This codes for CATSDEMNTEAFF.

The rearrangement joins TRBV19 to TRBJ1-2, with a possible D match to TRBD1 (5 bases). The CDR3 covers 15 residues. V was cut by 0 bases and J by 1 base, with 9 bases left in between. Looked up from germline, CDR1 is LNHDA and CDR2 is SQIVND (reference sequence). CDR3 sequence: CASSIDPGVNYGYTF. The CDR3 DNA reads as TGTGCCAGTAGTATAGATCCGGGGGTTAACTATGGCTACACCTTC.

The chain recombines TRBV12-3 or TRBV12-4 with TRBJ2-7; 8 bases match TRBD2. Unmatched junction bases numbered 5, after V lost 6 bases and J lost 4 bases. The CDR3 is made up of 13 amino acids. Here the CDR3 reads CASSRGGEYEQYF. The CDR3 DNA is TGTGCCAGCAGCCGGGGGGGAGAATACGAGCAGTACTTC.

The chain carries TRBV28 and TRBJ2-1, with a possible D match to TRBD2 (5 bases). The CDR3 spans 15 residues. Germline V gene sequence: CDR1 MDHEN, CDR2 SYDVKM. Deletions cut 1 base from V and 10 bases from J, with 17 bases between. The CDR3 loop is CASSLSGGPTWEQFF. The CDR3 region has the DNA TGTGCCAGCAGTTTATCCGGAGGCCCCACTTGGGAGCAGTTCTTC. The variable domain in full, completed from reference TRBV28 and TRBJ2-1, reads DVKVTQSSRYLVKRTGEKVFLECVQDMDHENMFWYRQDPGLGLRLIYFSYDVKMKEKGDIPEGYSVSREKKERFSLILESASTNQTSMYLCASSLSGGPTWEQFFGPGTRLTVL.

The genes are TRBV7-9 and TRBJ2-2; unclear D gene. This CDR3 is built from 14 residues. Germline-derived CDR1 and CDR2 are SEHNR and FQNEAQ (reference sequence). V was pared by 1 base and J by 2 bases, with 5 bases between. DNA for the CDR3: TGTGCCAGCAGCTTAGACTCAAACACCGGGGAGCTGTTTTTT. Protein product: CASSLDSNTGELFF.